This T cell receptor beta chain was retrieved from a study of OX40 agonist ivuxolimab in advanced cancers. Profiled with immunoSEQ multiplex PCR; TCRdb holds only in-frame clones, not every one. The sample shows tens of thousands of clones, roughly 87% of them seen only once. Trimming at V came to 3 bases and at J to 2 bases, leaving 13 bases not matched to a gene. This CDR3 spans 18 amino acids. Germline values: CDR1 SGHTS, CDR2 YDEGEE. This clone was seen once. Its target is unknown. Whole-study findings and limits: Among the nonresponders, some also had low normalized T-cell clonal expansion.

V usage is TRBV5-8 and J usage is TRBJ1-4, with 7 bases identical to TRBD1. Sequencing used CD4+ or CD8+ T cells sorted from blood, obtained in a trial of the OX40 agonist ivuxolimab. This clonotype was obtained from an adult with an advanced solid tumor such as melanoma, head and neck, liver or kidney cancer. The CDR3 region has the DNA TGTGCCAGCAGCTCCAGTGACAGGGTATTTGCGACTAATGAAAAACTGTTTTTT. Translation gives CASSSSDRVFATNEKLFF.